This T cell receptor beta chain was captured in a study of blood T cell repertoires in COVID-19 (dated by TCRdb to the early 2020s). For the wider study: ImmuneRACE Cohort 3 recovered participants were defined by two consecutive negative NP/OP PCR tests, healthcare professional clearance, or symptom resolution. The samples were drawn from the first 160 participants of the ongoing ImmuneRACE study and from 950 to 1,500 subjects provided by 6 global collaborators. Where available, HLA class I and class II types were obtained from metadata supplied by the sample provider rather than from assay-based typing. Deeply sampled blood TCRbeta repertoires from subjects exposed to, actively infected with, or recovered from COVID-19 were included in the dataset. The repertoires were made available in a free public database intended to serve as a resource for research on the immune response to SARS-CoV-2. Nearly every sample came with metadata listing a de-identified subject ID, COVID-19 status, age in years and sex. Samples covering the acute and convalescent phases of COVID-19 were provided by collaborators in the United States, Italy and Spain. The prospective study material was composed of cDNA or gDNA derived from T cells, B-cell-depleted T cells, or PBMCs.

A word on this clone: This clone's antigen is unknown. Nothing much larger sits one base from this clone, and base qualities are not available.

Participants in the prospective study were aged roughly 18 to 89 years, lived in under 30 United States geographic areas, and enrolled through a virtual design. Cohort assignment in the prospective study relied on participant-reported clinical history from a screening survey and a study questionnaire. In the prospective study, mobile phlebotomists collected whole blood, serum and a nasopharyngeal or oropharyngeal swab from each participant. Participants in the prospective study had the option to provide additional blood draws and questionnaires over an approximately 2-month period. Before DNA extraction, prospective study blood samples were shipped either frozen or at room temperature. TCRbeta CDR3 regions were amplified from genomic DNA using the immunoSEQ Assay, a bias-controlled multiplex PCR. Regarding the original processing steps: The number of nucleated cells in each sample was estimated by amplification of reference gene primers within the assay. To quantify the absolute abundance of each unique TCRbeta CDR3 rearrangement, sequence reads were collapsed and filtered. Productive Simpson clonality was computed per sample as the square root of Simpson's diversity index over productive rearrangements. Not all clones reach the TCRdb copy of this immuneACCESS table, which keeps in-frame sequences only. Checked studies attribute under half of the gap to unresolved V genes and leave the rest unexplained. Clone size and V and J calls were adopted from that table, with D and trimming inferred from the DNA. For this sample there are under 200,000 clones; about 88% appear just once. The ten biggest clones cover around 25% of the sample.

The paper as a whole reports these results and caveats: The amount of clinical and demographic metadata varied by source and participant and was provided uncurated.

Its CDR3 holds 15 amino acids, cysteine through phenylalanine. Left in the record is the CDR3 DNA by itself, 45 bases read in frame from the first base. V and J are trimmed by 3 bases and 2 bases, and the gene matches miss 3 bases of the junction. CDR1 and CDR2, per the germline V gene, are SGDLS and YYNGEE. This receptor was taken from a middle-aged woman in a cohort exposed to, infected with or recovered from COVID-19 (not recorded which). The sequencing input was PBMCs or T cells enriched from blood (not recorded which). The chain joins TRBV9 to TRBJ2-7, and TRBD2 matches 12 of the central bases. The DNA reads TGTGCCAGCAGCGCTAGCGGGAGGGGAACCTACGAGCAGTACTTC. The encoded protein is CASSASGRGTYEQYF.